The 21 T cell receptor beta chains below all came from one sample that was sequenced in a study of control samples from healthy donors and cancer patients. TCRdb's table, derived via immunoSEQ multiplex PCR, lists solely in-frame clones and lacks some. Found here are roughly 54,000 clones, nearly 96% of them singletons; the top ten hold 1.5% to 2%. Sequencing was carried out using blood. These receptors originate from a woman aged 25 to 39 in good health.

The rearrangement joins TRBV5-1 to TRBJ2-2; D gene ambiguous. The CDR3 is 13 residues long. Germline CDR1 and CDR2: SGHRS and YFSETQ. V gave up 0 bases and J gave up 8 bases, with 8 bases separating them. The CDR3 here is CASSLAKRGELFF. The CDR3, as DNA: TGCGCCAGCAGCTTGGCCAAGAGGGGGGAGCTGTTTTTT. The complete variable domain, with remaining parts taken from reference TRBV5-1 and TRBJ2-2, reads KAGVTQTPRYLIKTRGQQVTLSCSPISGHRSVSWYQQTPGQGLQFLFEYFSETQRNKGNFPGRFSGRQFSNSRSEMNVSTLELGDSALYLCASSLAKRGELFFGEGSRLTVL.

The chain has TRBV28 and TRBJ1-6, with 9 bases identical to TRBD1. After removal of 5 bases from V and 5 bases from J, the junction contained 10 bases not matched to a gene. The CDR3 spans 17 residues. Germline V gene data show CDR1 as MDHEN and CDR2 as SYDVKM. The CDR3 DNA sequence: TGTGCCAGCAGTCCCGCCGGGACAGGGTTCGATAATTCACCCCTCCACTTT. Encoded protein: CASSPAGTGFDNSPLHF.

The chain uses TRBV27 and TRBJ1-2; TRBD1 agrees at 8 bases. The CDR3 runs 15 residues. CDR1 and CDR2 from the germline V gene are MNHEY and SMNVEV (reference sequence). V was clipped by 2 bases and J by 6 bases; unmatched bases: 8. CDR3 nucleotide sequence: TGTGCCAGCAGTTTAGAGGGCAGGGGGCGAGATGGCTACACCTTC. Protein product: CASSLEGRGRDGYTF.

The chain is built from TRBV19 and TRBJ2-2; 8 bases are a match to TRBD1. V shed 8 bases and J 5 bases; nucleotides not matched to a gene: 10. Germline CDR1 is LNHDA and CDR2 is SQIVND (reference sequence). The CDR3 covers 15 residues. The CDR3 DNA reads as TGTGCCAGTTCAAGGACAGGGCCGCGTACCGGGGAGCTGTTTTTT. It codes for CASSRTGPRTGELFF.

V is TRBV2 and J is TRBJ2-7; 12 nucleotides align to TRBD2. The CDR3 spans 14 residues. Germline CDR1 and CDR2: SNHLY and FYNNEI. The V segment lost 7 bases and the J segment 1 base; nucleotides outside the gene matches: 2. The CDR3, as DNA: TGTGCCAGCATGCTAGCGGGAGGGTCCTACGAGCAGTACTTC. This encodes CASMLAGGSYEQYF.

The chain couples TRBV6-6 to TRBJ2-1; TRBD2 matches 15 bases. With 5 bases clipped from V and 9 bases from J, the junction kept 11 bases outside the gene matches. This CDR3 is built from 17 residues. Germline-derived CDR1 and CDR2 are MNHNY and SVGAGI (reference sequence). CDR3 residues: CASSPREGLAGGFEQFF. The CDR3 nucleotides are TGTGCCAGCAGTCCACGGGAGGGACTAGCGGGAGGTTTTGAGCAGTTCTTC.

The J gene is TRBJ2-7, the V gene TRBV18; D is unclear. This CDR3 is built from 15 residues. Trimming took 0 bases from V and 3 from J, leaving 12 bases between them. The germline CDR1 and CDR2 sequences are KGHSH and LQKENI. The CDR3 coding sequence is TGTGCCAGCTCACCACCGGGCGGACCGGGCTACGAGCAGTACTTC. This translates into CASSPPGGPGYEQYF.

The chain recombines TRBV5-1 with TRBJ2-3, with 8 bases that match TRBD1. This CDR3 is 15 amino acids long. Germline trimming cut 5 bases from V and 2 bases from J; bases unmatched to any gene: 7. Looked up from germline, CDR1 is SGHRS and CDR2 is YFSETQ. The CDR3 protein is CASRSRQGYTDTQYF. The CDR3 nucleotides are TGCGCCAGCAGGTCCCGACAGGGGTACACAGATACGCAGTATTTT. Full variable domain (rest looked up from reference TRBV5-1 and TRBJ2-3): KAGVTQTPRYLIKTRGQQVTLSCSPISGHRSVSWYQQTPGQGLQFLFEYFSETQRNKGNFPGRFSGRQFSNSRSEMNVSTLELGDSALYLCASRSRQGYTDTQYFGPGTRLTVL.

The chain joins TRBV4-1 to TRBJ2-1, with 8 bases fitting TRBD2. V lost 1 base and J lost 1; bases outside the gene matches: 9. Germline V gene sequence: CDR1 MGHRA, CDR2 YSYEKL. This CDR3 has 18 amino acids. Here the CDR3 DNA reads TGCGCCAGCAGCCAAGTTGATATGGGACTAGTGTCCTACAATGAGCAGTTCTTC. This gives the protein CASSQVDMGLVSYNEQFF.

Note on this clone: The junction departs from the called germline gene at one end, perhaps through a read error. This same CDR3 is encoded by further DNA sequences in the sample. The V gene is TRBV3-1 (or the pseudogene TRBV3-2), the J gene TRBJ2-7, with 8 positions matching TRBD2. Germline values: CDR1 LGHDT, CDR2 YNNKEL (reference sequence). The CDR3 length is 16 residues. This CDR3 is CASSLAGGPPPYGQYF. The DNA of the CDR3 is TGTGCCAGCAGCCTGGCGGGAGGTCCCCCCCCCTACGGGCAGTACTTC.

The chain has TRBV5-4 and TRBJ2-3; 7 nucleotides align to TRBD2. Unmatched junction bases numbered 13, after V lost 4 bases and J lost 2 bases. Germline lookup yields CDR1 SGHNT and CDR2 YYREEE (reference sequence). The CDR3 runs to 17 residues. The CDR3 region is CASSGGGLAANTDTQYF. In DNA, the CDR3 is TGTGCCAGCAGCGGGGGTGGGCTAGCGGCCAACACAGATACGCAGTATTTT.

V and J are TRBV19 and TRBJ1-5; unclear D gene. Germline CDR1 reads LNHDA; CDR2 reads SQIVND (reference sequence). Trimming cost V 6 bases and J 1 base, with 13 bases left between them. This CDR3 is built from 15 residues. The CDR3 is CASSNYDWSNQPQHF. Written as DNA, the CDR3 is TGTGCCAGTAGCAACTACGACTGGAGCAATCAGCCCCAGCATTTT.

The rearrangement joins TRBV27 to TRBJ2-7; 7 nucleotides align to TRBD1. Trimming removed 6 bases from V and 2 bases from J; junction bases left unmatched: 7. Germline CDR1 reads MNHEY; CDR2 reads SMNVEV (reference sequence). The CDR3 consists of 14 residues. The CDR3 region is CASRGTDRTYEQYF. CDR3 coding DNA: TGTGCCAGCAGAGGGACAGATAGAACCTACGAGCAGTACTTC.

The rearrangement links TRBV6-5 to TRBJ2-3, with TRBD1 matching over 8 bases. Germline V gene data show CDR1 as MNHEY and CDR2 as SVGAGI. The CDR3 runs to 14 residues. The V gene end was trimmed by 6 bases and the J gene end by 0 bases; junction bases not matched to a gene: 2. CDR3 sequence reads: CASSRDRSTDTQYF. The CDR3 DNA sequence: TGTGCCAGCAGCCGGGACAGGAGCACAGATACGCAGTATTTT.

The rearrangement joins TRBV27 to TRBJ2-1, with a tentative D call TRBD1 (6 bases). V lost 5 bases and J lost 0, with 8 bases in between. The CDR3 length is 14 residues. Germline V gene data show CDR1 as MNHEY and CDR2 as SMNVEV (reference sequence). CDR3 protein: CASSQGSSYNEQFF. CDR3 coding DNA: TGTGCCAGCAGTCAGGGGAGCTCCTACAATGAGCAGTTCTTC.

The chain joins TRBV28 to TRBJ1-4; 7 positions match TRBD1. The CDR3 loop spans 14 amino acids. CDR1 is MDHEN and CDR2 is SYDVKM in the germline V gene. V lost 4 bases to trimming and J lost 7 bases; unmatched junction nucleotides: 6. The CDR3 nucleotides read TGTGCCAGCAGTTCAGACAGGGTCGGTGAAAAACTGTTTTTT. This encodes CASSSDRVGEKLFF.

The CDR3 reads CSVEDPGAVGNTIYF. CDR3 nucleotides: TGCAGCGTTGAAGACCCCGGGGCCGTGGGAAACACCATATATTTT. The chain recombines TRBV29-1 with TRBJ1-3; possibly TRBD1 for D (5 bases). The CDR3 has 15 residues. Germline-derived CDR1 and CDR2 are SQVTM and ANQGSEA. Deletions cut 0 bases from V and 4 bases from J, with 13 bases between.

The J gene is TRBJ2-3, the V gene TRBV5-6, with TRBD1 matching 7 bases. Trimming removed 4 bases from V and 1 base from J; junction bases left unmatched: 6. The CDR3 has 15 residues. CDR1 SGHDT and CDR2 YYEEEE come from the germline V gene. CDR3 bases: TGTGCCAGCAGCCCCAGACAGGGAGGCACAGATACGCAGTATTTT. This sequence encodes CASSPRQGGTDTQYF.

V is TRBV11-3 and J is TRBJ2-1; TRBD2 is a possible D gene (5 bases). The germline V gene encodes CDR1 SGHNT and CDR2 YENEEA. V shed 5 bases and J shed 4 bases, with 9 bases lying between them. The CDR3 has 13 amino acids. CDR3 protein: CASSSGTYNEQFF. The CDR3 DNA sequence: TGTGCCAGCAGCAGCGGTACTTACAATGAGCAGTTCTTC.

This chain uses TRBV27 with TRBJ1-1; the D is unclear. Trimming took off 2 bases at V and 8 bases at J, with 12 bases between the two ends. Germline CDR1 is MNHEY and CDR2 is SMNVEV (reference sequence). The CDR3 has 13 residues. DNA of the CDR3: TGTGCCAGCAGTTTAGGTACTGAACGGGAAGCTTTCTTT. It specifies CASSLGTEREAFF.

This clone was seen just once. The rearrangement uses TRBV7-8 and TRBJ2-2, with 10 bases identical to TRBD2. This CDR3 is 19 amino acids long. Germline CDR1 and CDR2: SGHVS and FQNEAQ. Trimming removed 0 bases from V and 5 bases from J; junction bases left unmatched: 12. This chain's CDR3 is CASSLALSGRAPGTGELFF. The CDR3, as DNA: TGTGCCAGCAGCTTAGCCTTGAGCGGGAGGGCCCCTGGGACCGGGGAGCTGTTTTTT.